This T cell receptor (beta chain) was captured in a study of shared clonotypes between healthy human individuals. About this clone: Antigen unknown.

Donors comprised healthy HIV-negative adults lacking recent acute infections or vaccinations. The study separated CD4+ cells into CD45RA+ naive and CD45RA-negative memory subsets. V gave up 0 bases and J gave up 9 bases, with 9 bases separating them. CDR1 LGHNA and CDR2 YSLEER come from the germline V gene. The CDR3 loop spans 13 amino acids. Each subset's genomic DNA was split evenly across several immunoSEQ plates. Data came from immunoSEQ multiplex PCR; TCRdb stores just in-frame clones and leaves some out. The data hold about 2.3 million clones, with 85% to 95% observed a single time. The study's findings and limits: The naive CD4 repertoires of several donors were compared, and approximately 5% of clonotypes were shared.

This sequence was found in a man aged 18 to 30 in good health. Some clones in this sample may be carry-over from other donors' samples. The genes are TRBV4-3 and TRBJ2-1, with D possibly TRBD2 on 5 matching bases. Sequenced: naive CD4+ T cells from PBMCs. Subset reported: CD45RA+ positively selected. The CDR3 nucleotides are TGCGCCAGCAGCCAAGAAGAGGGAACTGAGCAGTTCTTC. Protein: CASSQEEGTEQFF.